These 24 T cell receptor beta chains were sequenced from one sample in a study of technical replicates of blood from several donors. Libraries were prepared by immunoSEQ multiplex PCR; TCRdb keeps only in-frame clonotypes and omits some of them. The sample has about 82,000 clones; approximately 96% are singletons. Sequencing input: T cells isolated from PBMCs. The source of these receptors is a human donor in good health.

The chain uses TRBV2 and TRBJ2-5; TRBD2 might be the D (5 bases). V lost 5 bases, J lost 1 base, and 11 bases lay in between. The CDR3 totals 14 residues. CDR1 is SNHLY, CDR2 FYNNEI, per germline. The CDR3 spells CASSTLGIQETQYF. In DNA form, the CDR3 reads TGTGCCAGCAGTACCCTCGGGATCCAAGAGACCCAGTACTTC.

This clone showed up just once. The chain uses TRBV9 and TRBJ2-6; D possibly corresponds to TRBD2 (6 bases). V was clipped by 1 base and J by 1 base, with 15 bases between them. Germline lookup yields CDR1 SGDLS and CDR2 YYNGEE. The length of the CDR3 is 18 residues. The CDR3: CASSVPKAGGSGANVLTF. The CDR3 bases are TGTGCCAGCAGCGTACCCAAAGCTGGGGGGTCTGGGGCCAACGTCCTGACTTTC.

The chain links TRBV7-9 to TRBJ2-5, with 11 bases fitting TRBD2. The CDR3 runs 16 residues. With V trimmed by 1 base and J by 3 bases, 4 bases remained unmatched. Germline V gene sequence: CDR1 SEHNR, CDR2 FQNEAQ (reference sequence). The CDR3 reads CASSLGLAGPKETQYF. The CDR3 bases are TGTGCCAGCAGCTTAGGACTAGCGGGACCCAAAGAGACCCAGTACTTC.

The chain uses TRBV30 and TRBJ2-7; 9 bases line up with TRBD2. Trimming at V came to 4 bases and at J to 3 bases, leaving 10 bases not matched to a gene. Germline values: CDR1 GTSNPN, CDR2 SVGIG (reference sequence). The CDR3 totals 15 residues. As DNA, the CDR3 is TGTGCCTGGACAAAACCGGGACTAGCTATCTACGAGCAGTACTTC. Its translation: CAWTKPGLAIYEQYF.

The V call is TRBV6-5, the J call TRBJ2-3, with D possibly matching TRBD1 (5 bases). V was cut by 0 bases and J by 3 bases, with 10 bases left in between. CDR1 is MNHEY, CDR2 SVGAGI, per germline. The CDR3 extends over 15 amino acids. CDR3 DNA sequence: TGTGCCAGCAGTTACTCGCAGGGTCTTACAGATACGCAGTATTTT. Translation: CASSYSQGLTDTQYF.

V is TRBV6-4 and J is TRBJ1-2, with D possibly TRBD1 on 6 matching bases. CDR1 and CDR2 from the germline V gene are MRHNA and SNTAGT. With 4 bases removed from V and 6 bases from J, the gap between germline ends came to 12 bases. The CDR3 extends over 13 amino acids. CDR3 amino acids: CASSGAGVDGYTF. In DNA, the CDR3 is TGTGCCAGCAGTGGAGCAGGGGTAGATGGCTACACCTTC.

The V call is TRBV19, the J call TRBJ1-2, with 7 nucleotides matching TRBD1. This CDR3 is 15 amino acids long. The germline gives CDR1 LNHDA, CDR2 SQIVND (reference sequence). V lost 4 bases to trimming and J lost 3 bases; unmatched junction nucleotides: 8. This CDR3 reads CASSRGDRADYGYTF. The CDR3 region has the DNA TGTGCCAGTAGTAGGGGAGACAGGGCTGACTATGGCTACACCTTC. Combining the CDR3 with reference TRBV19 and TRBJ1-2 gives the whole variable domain DGGITQSPKYLFRKEGQNVTLSCEQNLNHDAMYWYRQDPGQGLRLIYYSQIVNDFQKGDIAEGYSVSREKKESFPLTVTSAQKNPTAFYLCASSRGDRADYGYTFGSGTRLTVV.

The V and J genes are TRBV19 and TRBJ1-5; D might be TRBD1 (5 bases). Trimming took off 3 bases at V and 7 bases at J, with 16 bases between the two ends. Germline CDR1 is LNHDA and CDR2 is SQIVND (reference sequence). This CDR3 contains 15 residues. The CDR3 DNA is TGTGCCAGTAGTATGAGTCCCAGGGTGGACCAGCCCCAGCATTTT. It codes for CASSMSPRVDQPQHF.

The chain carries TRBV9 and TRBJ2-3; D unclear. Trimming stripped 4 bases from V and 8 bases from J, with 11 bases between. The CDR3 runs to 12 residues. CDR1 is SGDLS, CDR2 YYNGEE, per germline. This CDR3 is CASSLNAGTQYF. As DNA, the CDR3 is TGTGCCAGCAGCCTTAACGCCGGTACGCAGTATTTT.

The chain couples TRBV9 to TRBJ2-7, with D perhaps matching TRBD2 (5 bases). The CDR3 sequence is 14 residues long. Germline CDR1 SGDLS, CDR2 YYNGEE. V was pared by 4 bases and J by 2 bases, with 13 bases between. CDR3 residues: CASSPGKETYEQYF. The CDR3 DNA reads TGTGCCAGCAGCCCCGGGAAGGAGACCTACGAGCAGTACTTC.

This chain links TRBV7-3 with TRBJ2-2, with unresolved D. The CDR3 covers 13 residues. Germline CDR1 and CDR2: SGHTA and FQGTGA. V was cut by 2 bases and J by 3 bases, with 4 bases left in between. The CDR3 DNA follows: TGTGCCAGCAGCTTACCTCACACCGGGGAGCTGTTTTTT. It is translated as CASSLPHTGELFF. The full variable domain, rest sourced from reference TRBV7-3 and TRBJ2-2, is GAGVSQTPSNKVTEKGKYVELRCDPISGHTALYWYRQSLGQGPEFLIYFQGTGAADDSGLPNDRFFAVRPEGSVSTLKIQRTERGDSAVYLCASSLPHTGELFFGEGSRLTVL.

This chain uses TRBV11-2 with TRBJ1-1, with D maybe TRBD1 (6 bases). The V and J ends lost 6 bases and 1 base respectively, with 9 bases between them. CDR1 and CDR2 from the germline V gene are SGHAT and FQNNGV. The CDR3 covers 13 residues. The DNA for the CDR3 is TGTGCCAGCAGGCAGACAGGGAACACTGAAGCTTTCTTT. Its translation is CASRQTGNTEAFF. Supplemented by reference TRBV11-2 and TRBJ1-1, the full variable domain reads EAGVAQSPRYKIIEKRQSVAFWCNPISGHATLYWYQQILGQGPKLLIQFQNNGVVDDSQLPKDRFSAERLKGVDSTLKIQPAKLEDSAVYLCASRQTGNTEAFFGQGTRLTVV.

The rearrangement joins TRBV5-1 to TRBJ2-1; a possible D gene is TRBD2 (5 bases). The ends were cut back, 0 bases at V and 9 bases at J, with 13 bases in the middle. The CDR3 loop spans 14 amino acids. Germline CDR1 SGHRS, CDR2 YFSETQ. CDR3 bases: TGCGCCAGCAGCTTGGAGGCTAGCTTGGGTGAGCAGTTCTTC. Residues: CASSLEASLGEQFF.

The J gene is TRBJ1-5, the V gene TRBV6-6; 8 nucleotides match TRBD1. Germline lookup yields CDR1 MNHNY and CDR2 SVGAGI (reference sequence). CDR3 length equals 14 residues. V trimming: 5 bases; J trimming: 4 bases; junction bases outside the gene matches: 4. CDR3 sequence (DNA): TGTGCCAGCAGTACTAGGACAGGGAATCAGCCCCAGCATTTT. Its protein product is CASSTRTGNQPQHF.

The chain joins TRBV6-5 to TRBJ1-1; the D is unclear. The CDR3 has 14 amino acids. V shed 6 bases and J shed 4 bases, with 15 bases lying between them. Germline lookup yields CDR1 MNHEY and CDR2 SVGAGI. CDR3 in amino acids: CASRRLSYLTEAFF. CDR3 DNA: TGTGCCAGCAGACGACTCTCTTACCTCACTGAAGCTTTCTTT.

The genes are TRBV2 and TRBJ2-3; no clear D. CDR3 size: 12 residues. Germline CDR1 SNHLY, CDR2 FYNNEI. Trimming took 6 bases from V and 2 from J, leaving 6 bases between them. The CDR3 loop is CASRAPTDTQYF. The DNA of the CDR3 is TGTGCCAGCAGGGCCCCCACAGATACGCAGTATTTT.

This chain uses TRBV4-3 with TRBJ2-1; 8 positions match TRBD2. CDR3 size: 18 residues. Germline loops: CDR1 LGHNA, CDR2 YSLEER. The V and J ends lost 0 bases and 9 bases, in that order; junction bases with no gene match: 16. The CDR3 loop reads CASSQDLVIAGYRGEQFF. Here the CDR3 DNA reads TGCGCCAGCAGCCAAGATCTTGTGATAGCGGGATATCGTGGTGAGCAGTTCTTC.

CDR3 region: CASSAEAGGPYEQYF. CDR3 coding DNA: TGTGCCAGCAGCGCAGAGGCGGGAGGGCCCTACGAGCAGTACTTC. This rearrangement joins TRBV9 to TRBJ2-7; 9 nucleotides agree with TRBD2. This CDR3 comprises 15 residues. The germline CDR1 and CDR2 sequences are SGDLS and YYNGEE. After removal of 3 bases from V and 2 bases from J, the junction contained 6 bases not matched to a gene.

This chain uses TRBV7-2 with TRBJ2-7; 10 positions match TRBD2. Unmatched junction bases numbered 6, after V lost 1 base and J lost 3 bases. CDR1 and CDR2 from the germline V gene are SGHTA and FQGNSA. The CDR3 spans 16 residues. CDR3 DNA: TGTGCCAGCAGCTTAGGGGGACTAGCGCCTCTCTACGAGCAGTACTTC. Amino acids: CASSLGGLAPLYEQYF.

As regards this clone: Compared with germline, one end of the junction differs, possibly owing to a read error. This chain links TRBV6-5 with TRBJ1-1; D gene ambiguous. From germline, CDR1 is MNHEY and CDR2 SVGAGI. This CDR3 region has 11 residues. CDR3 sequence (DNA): TGTGTCAGCAGGCGGAACACTGAAGCTTTCTTT. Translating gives CVSRRNTEAFF.

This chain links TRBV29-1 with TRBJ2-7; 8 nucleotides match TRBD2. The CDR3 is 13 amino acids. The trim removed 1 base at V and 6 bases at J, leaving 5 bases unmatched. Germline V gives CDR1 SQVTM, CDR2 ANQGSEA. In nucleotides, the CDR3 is TGCAGCGTTGAAGCCGGACTAGCAGCCGAGCAGTACTTC. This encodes CSVEAGLAAEQYF.

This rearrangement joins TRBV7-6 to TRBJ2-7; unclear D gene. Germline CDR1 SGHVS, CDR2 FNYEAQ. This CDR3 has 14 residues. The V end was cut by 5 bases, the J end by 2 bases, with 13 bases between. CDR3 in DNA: TGTGCCAGCAGCACAGATCCTGGCCCCTACGAGCAGTACTTC. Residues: CASSTDPGPYEQYF.

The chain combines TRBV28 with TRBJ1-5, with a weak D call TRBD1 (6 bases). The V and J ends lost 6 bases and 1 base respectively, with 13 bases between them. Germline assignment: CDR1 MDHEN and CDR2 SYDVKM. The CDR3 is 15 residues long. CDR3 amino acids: CASSRNTGSNQPQHF. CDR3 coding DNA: TGTGCCAGCAGCCGGAATACAGGGAGCAATCAGCCCCAGCATTTT. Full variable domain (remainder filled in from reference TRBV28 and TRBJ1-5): DVKVTQSSRYLVKRTGEKVFLECVQDMDHENMFWYRQDPGLGLRLIYFSYDVKMKEKGDIPEGYSVSREKKERFSLILESASTNQTSMYLCASSRNTGSNQPQHFGDGTRLSIL.

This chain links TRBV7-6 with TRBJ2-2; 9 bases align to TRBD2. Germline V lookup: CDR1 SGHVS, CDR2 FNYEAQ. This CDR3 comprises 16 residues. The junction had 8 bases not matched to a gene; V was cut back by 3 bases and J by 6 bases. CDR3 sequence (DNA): TGTGCCAGCAGCTTCTCCGGGACTAGCATGTCCGGGGAGCTGTTTTTT. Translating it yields CASSFSGTSMSGELFF. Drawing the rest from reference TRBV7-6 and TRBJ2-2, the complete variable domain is GAGVSQSPRYKVTKRGQDVALRCDPISGHVSLYWYRQALGQGPEFLTYFNYEAQQDKSGLPNDRFSAERPEGSISTLTIQRTEQRDSAMYRCASSFSGTSMSGELFFGEGSRLTVL.